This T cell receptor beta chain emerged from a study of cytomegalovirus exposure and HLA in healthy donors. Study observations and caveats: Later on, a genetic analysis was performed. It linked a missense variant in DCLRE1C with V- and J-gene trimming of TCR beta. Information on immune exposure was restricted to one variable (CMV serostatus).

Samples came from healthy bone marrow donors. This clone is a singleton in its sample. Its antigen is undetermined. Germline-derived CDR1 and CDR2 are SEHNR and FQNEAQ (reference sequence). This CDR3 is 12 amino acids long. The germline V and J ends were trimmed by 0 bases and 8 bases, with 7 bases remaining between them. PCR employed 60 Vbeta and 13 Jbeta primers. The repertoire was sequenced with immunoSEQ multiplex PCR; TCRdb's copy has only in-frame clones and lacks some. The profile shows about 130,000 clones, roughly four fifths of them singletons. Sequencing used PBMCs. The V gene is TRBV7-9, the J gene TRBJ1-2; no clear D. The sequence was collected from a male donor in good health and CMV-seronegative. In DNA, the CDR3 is TGTGCCAGCAGCTTAGCCCCGGGGGGCTACACCTTC. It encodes CASSLAPGGYTF.